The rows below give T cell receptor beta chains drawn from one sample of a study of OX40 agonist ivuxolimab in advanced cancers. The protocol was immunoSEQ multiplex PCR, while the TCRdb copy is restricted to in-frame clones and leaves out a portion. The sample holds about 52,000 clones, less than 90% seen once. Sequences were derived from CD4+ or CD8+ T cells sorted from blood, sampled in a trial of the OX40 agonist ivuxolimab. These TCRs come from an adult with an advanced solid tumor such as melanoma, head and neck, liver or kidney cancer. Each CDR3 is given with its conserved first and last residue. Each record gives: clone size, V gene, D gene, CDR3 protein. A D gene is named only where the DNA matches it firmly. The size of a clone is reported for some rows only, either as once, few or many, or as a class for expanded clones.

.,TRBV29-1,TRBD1,CSVLGDRGNLEQYF
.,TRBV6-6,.,CASSYTRTPGSDEQYF
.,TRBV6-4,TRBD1,CASSETGESYEQYF
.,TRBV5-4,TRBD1,CASSWGTDSYEQYF
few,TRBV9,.,CASSANMGHEQYF
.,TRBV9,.,CASSPYRADTEAFF
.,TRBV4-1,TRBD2,CASSQDRSGGAIEETQYF
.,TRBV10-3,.,CAISRDINSNQPQHF
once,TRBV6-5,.,CASSYGGINEKLFF
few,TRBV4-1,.,CASSPRSGEQFF
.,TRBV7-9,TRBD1,CATGTGAEKLFF
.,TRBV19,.,CASMAGADGNYGYTF
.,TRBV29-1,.,CSVPGNTEAFF
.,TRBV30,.,CAWSDSTLYGYTF
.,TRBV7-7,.,CASSLSGDTDTQYF
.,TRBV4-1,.,CASSQRMGGTYEQYF
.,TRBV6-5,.,CASSYPGTSTEAFF
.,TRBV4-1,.,CASGHRDPSYEQYF
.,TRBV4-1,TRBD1,CASSPWGRGQETQYF
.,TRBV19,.,CAAGQSYPSNQPQHF
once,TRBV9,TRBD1,CASSVAGGRGYTF
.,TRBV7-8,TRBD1,CASSSISQGAYGYTF
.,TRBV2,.,CASSSHPGTTYEQYF
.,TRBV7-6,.,CASSPAAGTTEAFF
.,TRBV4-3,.,CASSQATRGLNEQYF
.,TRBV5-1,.,CASSLDGGLGNTIYF
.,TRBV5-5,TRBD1,CASSLRRQGADYNEQFF
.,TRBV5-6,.,CASSLGSTFEQYF
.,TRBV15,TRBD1,CATRDPGTGTYEQYF
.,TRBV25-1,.,CASSVGGTTQETQYF
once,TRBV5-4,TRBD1,CASSPDRAGYGYTF
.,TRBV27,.,CASSPRDIRTITEAFF
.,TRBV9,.,CASSVGNTVSSGANVLTF
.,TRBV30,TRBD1,CACFPGQGGNEQFF
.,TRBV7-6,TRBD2,CASSTPRGSSYNEQFF
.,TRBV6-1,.,CASSEAGDSSYEQYF
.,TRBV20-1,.,CSARPEAFF
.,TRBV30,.,CAWSLFAGNEQYF
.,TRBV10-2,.,CASRAGTYSYEQYF
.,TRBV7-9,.,CASSASVPPKGDTEAFF
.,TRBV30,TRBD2,CAWDSGVSSDTQYF
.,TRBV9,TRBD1,CASSVTGTVQDTQYF
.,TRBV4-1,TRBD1,CASSQTGTGVSPLHF
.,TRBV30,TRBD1,CAWSVRGQANQPQHF
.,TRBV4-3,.,CASSPPPAASTDTQYF
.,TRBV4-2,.,CASSQDQGYYGYTF
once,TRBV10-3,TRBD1,CAISSRGQFNQPQHF
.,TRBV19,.,CASSIENTEAFF
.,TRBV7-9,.,CASSHGTSEAFF
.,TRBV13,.,CASSPPGLSYEQYF
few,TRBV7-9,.,CASSYSTGNEQFF
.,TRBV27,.,CASSMADEQDTQYF